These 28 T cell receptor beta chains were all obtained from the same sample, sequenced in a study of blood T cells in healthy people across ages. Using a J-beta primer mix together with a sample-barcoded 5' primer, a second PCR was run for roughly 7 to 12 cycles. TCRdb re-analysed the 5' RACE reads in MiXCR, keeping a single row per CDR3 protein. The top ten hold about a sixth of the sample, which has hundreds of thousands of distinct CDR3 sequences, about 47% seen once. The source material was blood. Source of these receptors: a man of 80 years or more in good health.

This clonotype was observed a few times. The CDR3 spells CASSQVGTAENYGYTF. The CDR3 DNA is TGCGCCAGCAGCCAAGTGGGGACAGCTGAAAACTATGGCTACACCTTC. The rearrangement links TRBV4-3 to TRBJ1-2; 7 bases fit TRBD1. CDR1 and CDR2 (germline): LGHNA, YSLEER. Germline trimming cut 1 base from V and 2 bases from J; bases unmatched to any gene: 7. There are 16 residues in the CDR3.

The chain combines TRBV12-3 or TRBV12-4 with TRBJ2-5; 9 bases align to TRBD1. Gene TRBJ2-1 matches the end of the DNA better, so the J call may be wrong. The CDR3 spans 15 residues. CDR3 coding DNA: TGTGCCAGCAGGAAAGGGACAGGGCCCCAAGAGACCCAGTTCTTC. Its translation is CASRKGTGPQETQFF.

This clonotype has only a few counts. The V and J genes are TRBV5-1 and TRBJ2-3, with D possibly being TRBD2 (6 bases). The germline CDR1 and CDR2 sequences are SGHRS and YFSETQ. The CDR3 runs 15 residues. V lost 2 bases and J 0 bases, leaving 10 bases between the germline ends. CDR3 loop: CASSFSGESTDTQYF. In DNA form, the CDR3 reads TGCGCCAGCAGCTTTAGCGGAGAAAGCACAGATACGCAGTATTTT. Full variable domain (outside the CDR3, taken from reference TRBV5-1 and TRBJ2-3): KAGVTQTPRYLIKTRGQQVTLSCSPISGHRSVSWYQQTPGQGLQFLFEYFSETQRNKGNFPGRFSGRQFSNSRSEMNVSTLELGDSALYLCASSFSGESTDTQYFGPGTRLTVL.

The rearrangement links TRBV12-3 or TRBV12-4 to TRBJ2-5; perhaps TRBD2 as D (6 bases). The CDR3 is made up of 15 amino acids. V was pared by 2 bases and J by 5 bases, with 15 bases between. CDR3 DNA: TGTGCCAGCAGTTTAATCGGGGGAGTAGGGGAGACCCAGTACTTC. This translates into CASSLIGGVGETQYF.

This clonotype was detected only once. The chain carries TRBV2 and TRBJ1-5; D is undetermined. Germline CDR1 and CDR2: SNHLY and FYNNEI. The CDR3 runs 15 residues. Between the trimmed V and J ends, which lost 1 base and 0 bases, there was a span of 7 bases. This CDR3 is CASSEGQFSNQPQHF. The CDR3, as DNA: TGTGCCAGCAGTGAAGGGCAGTTTAGCAATCAGCCCCAGCATTTT.

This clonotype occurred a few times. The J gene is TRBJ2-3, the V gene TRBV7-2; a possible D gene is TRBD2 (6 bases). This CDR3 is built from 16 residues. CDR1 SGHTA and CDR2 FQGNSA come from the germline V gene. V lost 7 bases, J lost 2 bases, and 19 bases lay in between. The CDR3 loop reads CASTLHPGLNTDTQYF. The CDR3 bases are TGTGCCAGCACTCTCCATCCGGGACTGAACACAGATACGCAGTATTTT. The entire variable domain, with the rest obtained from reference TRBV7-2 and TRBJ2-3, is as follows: GAGVSQSPSNKVTEKGKDVELRCDPISGHTALYWYRQSLGQGLEFLIYFQGNSAPDKSGLPSDRFSAERTGGSVSTLTIQRTQQEDSAVYLCASTLHPGLNTDTQYFGPGTRLTVL.

For the CDR3, the DNA is TGCAGTGCTAGAGCGGGGGGCCCCTACGAGCAGTACTTC. It yields the protein CSARAGGPYEQYF. The chain combines TRBV20-1 with TRBJ2-5; D perhaps matches TRBD2 (7 bases). The DNA matches TRBJ2-7 better at its end, which makes the J call doubtful. Germline V CDR1 and CDR2: DFQATT, SNEGSKA (reference sequence). This CDR3 is 13 amino acids long.

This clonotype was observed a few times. In DNA form, the CDR3 reads TGTGCCAGCACTCACGCCCGGGGGGGGCGAGACGAGCAGTACTTC. Residues: CASTHARGGRDEQYF. The rearrangement joins TRBV12-3 or TRBV12-4 to TRBJ2-4, with 8 bases that match TRBD2. The last part of the DNA fits TRBJ2-7 better; the J call may be wrong. This CDR3 contains 15 residues.

In DNA, the CDR3 is TGTGCCAGCAGTTTATGGGCAGCTGCTCTCAGCGAGCAGTACTTC. Translated, it gives CASSLWAAALSEQYF. The chain couples TRBV28 to TRBJ2-4; D uncertain. Near its end, the DNA agrees better with TRBJ2-7, so the J call may be wrong. There are 15 residues in the CDR3. Germline V gene data show CDR1 as MDHEN and CDR2 as SYDVKM.

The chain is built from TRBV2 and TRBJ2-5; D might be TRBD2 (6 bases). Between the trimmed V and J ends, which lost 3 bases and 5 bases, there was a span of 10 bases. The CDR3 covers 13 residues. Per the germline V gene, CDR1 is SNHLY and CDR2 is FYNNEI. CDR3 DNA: TGTGCCAGCAGTGAGACTAGACGGGAGACCCAGTACTTC. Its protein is CASSETRRETQYF.

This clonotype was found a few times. CDR3 loop: CSVGTGGFTYEQYF. In DNA, the CDR3 is TGCAGCGTTGGGACGGGAGGGTTTACCTACGAGCAGTACTTC. The chain carries TRBV29-1 and TRBJ2-7; TRBD2 agrees at 8 bases. Germline V CDR1 and CDR2: SQVTM, ANQGSEA. CDR3 size: 14 residues. The V gene end was trimmed by 4 bases and the J gene end by 2 bases; junction bases not matched to a gene: 7.

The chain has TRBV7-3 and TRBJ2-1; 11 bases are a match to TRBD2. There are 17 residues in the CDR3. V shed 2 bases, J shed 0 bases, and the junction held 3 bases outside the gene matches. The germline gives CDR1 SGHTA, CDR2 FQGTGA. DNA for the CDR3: TGTGCCAGCAGCTTATTTACTAGCGGGAGCTCCTACAATGAGCAGTTCTTC. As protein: CASSLFTSGSSYNEQFF.

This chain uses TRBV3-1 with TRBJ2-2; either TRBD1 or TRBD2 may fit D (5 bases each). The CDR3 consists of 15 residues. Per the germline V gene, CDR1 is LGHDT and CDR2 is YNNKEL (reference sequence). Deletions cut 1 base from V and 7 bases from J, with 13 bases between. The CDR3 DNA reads TGTGCCAGCAGCCAAGTGAGAGGGGCTAACGGGGAGCTGTTTTTT. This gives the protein CASSQVRGANGELFF.

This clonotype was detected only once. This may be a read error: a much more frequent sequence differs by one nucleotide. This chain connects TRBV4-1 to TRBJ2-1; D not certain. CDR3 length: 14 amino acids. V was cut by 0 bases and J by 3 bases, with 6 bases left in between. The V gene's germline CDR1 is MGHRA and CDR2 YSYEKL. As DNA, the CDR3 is TGCGCCAGCAGCCAAGAACCTAACTACAATGAGCAGTTCTTC. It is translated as CASSQEPNYNEQFF.

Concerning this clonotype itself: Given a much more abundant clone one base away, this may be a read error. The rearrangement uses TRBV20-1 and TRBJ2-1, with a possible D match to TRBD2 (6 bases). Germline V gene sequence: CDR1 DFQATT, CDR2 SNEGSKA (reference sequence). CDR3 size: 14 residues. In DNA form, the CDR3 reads TGCAGTGCGAGAGCTCCGGGGGTATACAATGAGCAGTTCTTC. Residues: CSARAPGVYNEQFF.

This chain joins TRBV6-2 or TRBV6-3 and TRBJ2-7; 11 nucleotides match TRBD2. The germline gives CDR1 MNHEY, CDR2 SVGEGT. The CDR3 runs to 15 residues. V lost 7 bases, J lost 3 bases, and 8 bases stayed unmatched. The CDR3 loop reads CASNTWTSGLYEQYF. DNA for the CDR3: TGTGCCAGCAACACCTGGACTAGCGGGCTCTACGAGCAGTACTTC.

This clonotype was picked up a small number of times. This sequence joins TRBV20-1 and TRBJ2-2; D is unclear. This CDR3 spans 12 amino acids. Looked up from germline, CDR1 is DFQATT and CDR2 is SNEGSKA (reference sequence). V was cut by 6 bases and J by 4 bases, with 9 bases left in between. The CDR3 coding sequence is TGCAGTGCCTTAGGTCGCACCGGGGAGCTGTTTTTT. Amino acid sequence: CSALGRTGELFF.

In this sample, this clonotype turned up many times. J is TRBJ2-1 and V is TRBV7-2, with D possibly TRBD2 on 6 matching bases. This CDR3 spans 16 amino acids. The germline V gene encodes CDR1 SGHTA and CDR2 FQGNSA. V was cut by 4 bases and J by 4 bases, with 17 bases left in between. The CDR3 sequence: CASSSPTRGPYNEQFF. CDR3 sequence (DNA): TGTGCCAGCAGCTCCCCGACTAGGGGCCCATACAATGAGCAGTTCTTC.

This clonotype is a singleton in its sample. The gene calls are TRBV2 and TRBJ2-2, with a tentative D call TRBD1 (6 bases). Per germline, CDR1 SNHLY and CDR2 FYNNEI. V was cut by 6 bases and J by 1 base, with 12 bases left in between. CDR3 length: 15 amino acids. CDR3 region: CASSSPGQNTGELFF. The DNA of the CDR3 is TGTGCCAGCAGCTCGCCGGGACAGAACACCGGGGAGCTGTTTTTT.

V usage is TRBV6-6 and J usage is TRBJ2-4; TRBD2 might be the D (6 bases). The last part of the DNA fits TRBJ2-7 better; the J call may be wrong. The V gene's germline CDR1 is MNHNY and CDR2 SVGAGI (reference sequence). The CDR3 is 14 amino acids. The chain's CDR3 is CASRSAGSSLEQYF. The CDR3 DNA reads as TGTGCCAGCAGGTCAGCCGGGAGTTCCCTCGAGCAGTACTTC.

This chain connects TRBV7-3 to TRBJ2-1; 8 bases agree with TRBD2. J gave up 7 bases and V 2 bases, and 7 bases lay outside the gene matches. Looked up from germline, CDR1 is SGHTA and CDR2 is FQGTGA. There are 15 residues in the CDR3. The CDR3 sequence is CASSLYNGGRNEQFF. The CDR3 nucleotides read TGTGCCAGCAGCTTATACAACGGCGGGAGGAATGAGCAGTTCTTC.

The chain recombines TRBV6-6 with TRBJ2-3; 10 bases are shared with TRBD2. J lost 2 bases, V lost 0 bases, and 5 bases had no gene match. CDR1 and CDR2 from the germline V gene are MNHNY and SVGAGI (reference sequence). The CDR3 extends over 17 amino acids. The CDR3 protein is CASSYSLAGGHTDTQYF. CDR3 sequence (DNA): TGTGCCAGCAGTTACTCATTAGCGGGGGGCCACACAGATACGCAGTATTTT.

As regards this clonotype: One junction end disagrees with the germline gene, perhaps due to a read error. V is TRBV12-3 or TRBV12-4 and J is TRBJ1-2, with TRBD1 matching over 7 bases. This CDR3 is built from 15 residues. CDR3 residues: CASSLVRGRSYGCTF. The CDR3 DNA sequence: TGTGCCAGCAGTTTAGTTAGGGGGCGATCCTATGGCTGCACCTTC.

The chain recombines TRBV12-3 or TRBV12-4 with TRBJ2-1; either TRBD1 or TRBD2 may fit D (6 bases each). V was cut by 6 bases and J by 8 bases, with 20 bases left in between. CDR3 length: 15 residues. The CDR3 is CASSSLEGGYYEQFF. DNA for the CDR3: TGTGCCAGCAGCTCCCTGGAGGGGGGATATTATGAGCAGTTCTTC.

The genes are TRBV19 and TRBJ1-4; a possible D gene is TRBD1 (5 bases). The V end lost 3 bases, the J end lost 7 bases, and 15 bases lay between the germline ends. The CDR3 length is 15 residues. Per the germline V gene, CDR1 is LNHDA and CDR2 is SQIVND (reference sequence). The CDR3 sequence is CASSIGRQWGEKLFF. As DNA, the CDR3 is TGTGCCAGTAGTATCGGGCGACAGTGGGGTGAAAAACTGTTTTTT.

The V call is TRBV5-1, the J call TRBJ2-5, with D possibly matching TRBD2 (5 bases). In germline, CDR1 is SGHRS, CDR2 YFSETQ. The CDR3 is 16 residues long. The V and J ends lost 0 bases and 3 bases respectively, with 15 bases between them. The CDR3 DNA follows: TGCGCCAGCAGCTTGGGGCTTACTAGTTTCGAAGAGACCCAGTACTTC. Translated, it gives CASSLGLTSFEETQYF.

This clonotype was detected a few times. In nucleotides, the CDR3 is TGCAGCGTTGAGGGGACTAGCGGTTACTACAATGAGCAGTTCTTC. Translating it yields CSVEGTSGYYNEQFF. The chain is built from TRBV29-1 and TRBJ2-1; 11 nucleotides agree with TRBD2. Trimming at V came to 3 bases and at J to 3 bases, leaving 4 bases not matched to a gene. CDR1 and CDR2 from the germline V gene are SQVTM and ANQGSEA. The CDR3 extends over 15 amino acids.

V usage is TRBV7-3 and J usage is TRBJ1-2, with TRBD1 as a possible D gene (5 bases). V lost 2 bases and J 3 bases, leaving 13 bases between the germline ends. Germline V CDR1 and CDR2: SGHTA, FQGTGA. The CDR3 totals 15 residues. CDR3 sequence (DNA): TGTGCCAGCAGCTTAGGAAGCGGGACCTACTATGGCTACACCTTC. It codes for CASSLGSGTYYGYTF.